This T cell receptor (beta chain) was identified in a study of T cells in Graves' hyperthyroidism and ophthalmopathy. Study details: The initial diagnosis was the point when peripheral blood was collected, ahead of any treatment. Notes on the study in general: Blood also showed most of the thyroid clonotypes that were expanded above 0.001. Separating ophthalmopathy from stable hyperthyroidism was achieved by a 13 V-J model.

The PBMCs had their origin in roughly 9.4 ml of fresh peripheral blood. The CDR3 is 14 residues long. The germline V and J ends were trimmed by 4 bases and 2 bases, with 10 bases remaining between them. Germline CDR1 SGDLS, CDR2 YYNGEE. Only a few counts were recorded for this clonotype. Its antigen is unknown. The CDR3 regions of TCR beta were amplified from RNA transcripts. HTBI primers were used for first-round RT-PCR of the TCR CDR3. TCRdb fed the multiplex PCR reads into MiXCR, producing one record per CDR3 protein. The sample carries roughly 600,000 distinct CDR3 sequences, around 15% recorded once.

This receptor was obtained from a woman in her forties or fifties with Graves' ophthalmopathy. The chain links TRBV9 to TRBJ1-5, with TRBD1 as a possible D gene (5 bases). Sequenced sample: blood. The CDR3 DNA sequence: TGTGCCAGCAGCCCCGGGGCAGGCAATCAGCCCCAGCATTTT. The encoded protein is CASSPGAGNQPQHF.